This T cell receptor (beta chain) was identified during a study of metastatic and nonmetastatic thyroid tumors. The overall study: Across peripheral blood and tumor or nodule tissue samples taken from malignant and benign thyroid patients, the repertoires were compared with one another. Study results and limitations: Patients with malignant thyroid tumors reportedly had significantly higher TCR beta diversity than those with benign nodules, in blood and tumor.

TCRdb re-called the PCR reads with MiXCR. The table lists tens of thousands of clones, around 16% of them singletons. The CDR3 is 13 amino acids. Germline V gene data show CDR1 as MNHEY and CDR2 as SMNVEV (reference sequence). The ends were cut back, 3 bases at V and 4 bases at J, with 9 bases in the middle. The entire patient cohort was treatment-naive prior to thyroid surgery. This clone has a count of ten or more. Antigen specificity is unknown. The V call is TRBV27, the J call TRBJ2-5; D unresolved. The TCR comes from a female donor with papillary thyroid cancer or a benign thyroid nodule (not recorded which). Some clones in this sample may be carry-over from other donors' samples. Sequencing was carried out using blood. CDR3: CASSFDLGETQYF. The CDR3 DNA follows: TGTGCCAGCAGTTTCGATCTCGGAGAGACCCAGTACTTC.